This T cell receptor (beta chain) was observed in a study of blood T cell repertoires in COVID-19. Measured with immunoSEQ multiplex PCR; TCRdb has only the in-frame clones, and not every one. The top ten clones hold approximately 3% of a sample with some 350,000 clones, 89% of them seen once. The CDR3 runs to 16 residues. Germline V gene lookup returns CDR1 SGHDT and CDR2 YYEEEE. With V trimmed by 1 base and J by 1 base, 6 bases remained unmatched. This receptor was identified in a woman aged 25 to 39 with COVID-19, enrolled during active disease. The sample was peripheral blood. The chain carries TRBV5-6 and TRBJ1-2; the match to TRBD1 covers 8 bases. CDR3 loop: CASSLWQGALNYGYTF. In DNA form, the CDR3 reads TGTGCCAGCAGCTTGTGGCAGGGGGCGCTTAACTATGGCTACACCTTC. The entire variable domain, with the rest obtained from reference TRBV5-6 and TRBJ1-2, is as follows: DAGVTQSPTHLIKTRGQQVTLRCSPKSGHDTVSWYQQALGQGPQFIFQYYEEEERQRGNFPDRFSGHQFPNYSSELNVNALLLGDSALYLCASSLWQGALNYGYTFGSGTRLTVV.